The TCR beta chain described here comes from a study of PD-1 blockade in mismatch repair-deficient tumors. Study-level points and caveats: Tumor-resident clones, often absent from pretreatment blood, expanded after pembrolizumab and then contracted.

Germline V gene sequence: CDR1 MNHNS, CDR2 SASEGT. The CDR3 contains 13 residues. The V gene lost 5 bases and the J gene lost 0 bases, with 7 bases spanning the gap. The data were produced by immunoSEQ multiplex PCR, yet TCRdb's version contains in-frame clones alone and is incomplete. The sample records approximately 80,000 clones, around 80% being singletons. As to this clone: Antigen unknown.

The sample in question was peripheral blood, obtained 44 weeks after starting pembrolizumab. This sequence was found in an adult with mismatch repair-deficient cancer. The rearrangement joins TRBV6-1 to TRBJ1-2; possibly TRBD1 for D (5 bases). CDR3 in DNA: TGTGCCAGCAGTAGGGGCTCTAACTATGGCTACACCTTC. Its protein product is CASSRGSNYGYTF.